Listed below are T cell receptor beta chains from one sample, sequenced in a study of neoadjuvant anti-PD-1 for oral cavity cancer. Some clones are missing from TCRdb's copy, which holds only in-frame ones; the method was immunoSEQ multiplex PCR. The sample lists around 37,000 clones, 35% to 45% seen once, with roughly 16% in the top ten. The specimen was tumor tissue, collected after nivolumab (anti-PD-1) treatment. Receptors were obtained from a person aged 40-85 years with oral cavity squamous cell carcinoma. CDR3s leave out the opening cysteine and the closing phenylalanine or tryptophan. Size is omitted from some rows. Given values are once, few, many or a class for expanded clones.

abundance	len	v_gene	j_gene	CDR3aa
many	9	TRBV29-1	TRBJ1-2	SGGGRGSYT
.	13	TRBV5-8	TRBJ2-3	ASSPGTGLTDTQY
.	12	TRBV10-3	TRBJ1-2	AINLAGTGNGYT
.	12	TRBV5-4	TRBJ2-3	ASSWDRAADTQY
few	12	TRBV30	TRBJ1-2	AWSEDAPISGYT
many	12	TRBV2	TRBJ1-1	ASEKWGLGTEAF
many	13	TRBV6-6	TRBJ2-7	ASSLEGGGSYEQY
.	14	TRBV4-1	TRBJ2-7	ASSPGLDRVSYEQY
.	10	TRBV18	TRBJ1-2	ASSNPQEGYT
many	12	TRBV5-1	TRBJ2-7	ASSLGGQYDEQY
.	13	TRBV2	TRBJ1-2	ASSEGRTGGGGYT
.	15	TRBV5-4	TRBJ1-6	ASSLGQGSPYNSPLH
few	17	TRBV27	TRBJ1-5	ASSFLAPHGLYSNQPQH
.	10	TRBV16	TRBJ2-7	ASSPRQGLQY
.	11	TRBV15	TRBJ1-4	ATSRGQNEKLF
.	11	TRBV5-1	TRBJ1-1	ASSFQGNTEAF
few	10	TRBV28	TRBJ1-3	ASRRGGNTIY
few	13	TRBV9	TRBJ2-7	ASSPSYRDREGQY
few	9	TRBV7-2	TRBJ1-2	ASHKGAGYT
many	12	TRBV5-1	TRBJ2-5	ASSLGGKQETQY
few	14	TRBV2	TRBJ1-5	ASRTLWDSTNQPQH
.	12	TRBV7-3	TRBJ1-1	ASSVQGMNTEAF
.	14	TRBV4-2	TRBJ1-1	ASSEATLDRDPKSF